Described below is a single TCR beta chain sequence and its context. The assay was immunoSEQ multiplex PCR, and TCRdb's table has in-frame clones only and misses some. This sample has under 45,000 clones, with about 86% found just once. These data come from a study of blood T cell repertoires in COVID-19. Overall study: Acute-phase and convalescent COVID-19 samples originated in the United States, Italy and Spain. Nucleic acid was either cDNA or gDNA, and it came from T cells, B-cell-depleted T cells, or PBMCs.

The germline V and J ends were trimmed by 1 base and 4 bases, with 19 bases remaining between them. Germline assignment: CDR1 MGHRA and CDR2 YSYEKL. This CDR3 has 17 residues. Seattle participants joined during active infection and were tracked over time. This sequence was found in a man between 35 and 55 years old with COVID-19, enrolled during active disease. The sequencing input was peripheral blood. The chain recombines TRBV4-1 with TRBJ2-5; D might be TRBD2 (7 bases). The CDR3 protein is CASSQAFLQGGGETQYF. The CDR3 DNA follows: TGCGCCAGCAGCCAAGCCTTTCTCCAGGGAGGGGGAGAGACCCAGTACTTC.